Listed below are T cell receptor beta chains from one sample, sequenced in a study of neurological immune-mediated disorders. TCRdb ran MiXCR on the 5' RACE reads and lists one entry per CDR3 protein. The repertoire has roughly 62,000 distinct CDR3 sequences, approximately 10% of them found once; the top ten carry 1.5% to 2%. The sample was PBMCs. These receptors were collected from a man in his 60s in good health. CDR3s include the opening cysteine and the closing phenylalanine or tryptophan. The D gene is left open where the match is weak.

len: 15; d_gene: TRBD1; v_gene: TRBV9; j_gene: TRBJ1-5; CDR3aa: CASSAGQGGNQTQHF
len: 12; d_gene: NA; v_gene: TRBV29-1; j_gene: TRBJ2-1; CDR3aa: CSTDSSYNEQFF
len: 14; d_gene: NA; v_gene: TRBV2; j_gene: TRBJ2-3; CDR3aa: CASIRTGGGDTRYF
len: 12; d_gene: NA; v_gene: TRBV25-1; j_gene: TRBJ1-1; CDR3aa: CASSVGTAEAFF
len: 20; d_gene: NA; v_gene: TRBV27; j_gene: TRBJ2-1; CDR3aa: CASSLRLFKGRSSSYNEQFF
len: 17; d_gene: TRBD1; v_gene: TRBV5-1; j_gene: TRBJ2-2; CDR3aa: CASTPRTGAGTTGELFF
len: 18; d_gene: TRBD2; v_gene: TRBV7-2; j_gene: TRBJ2-1; CDR3aa: CASSPTSGTMGSYNEQFF
len: 15; d_gene: NA; v_gene: TRBV7-9; j_gene: TRBJ2-2; CDR3aa: CASSFPLDSTGELFF
len: 14; d_gene: NA; v_gene: TRBV5-1; j_gene: TRBJ2-2; CDR3aa: CASSLAGTTGELFF
len: 13; d_gene: NA; v_gene: TRBV6-5; j_gene: TRBJ1-2; CDR3aa: CASSYEGVYGYTF
len: 14; d_gene: TRBD1; v_gene: TRBV28; j_gene: TRBJ1-1; CDR3aa: CASSHRTGLGEAFF
len: 17; d_gene: NA; v_gene: TRBV6-2/TRBV6-3; j_gene: TRBJ1-5; CDR3aa: CASSQYPTGGRNQPQHF
len: 14; d_gene: TRBD1; v_gene: TRBV5-1; j_gene: TRBJ1-2; CDR3aa: CASSPGQGNYGYTF
len: 15; d_gene: NA; v_gene: TRBV13; j_gene: TRBJ1-4; CDR3aa: CASSSRPPNGEKLFF
len: 13; d_gene: NA; v_gene: TRBV12-3/TRBV12-4; j_gene: TRBJ2-2; CDR3aa: CASRQGYTGELFF
len: 16; d_gene: TRBD2; v_gene: TRBV7-8; j_gene: TRBJ2-1; CDR3aa: CASSSPAGGLYKQQFF
len: 11; d_gene: TRBD1; v_gene: TRBV10-3; j_gene: TRBJ1-2; CDR3aa: CAITTGVGYTF
len: 14; d_gene: TRBD1; v_gene: TRBV20-1; j_gene: TRBJ2-2; CDR3aa: CSAIQGAETGELFF
len: 14; d_gene: NA; v_gene: TRBV7-3; j_gene: TRBJ2-1; CDR3aa: CASSPRGGGHEQFF
len: 13; d_gene: NA; v_gene: TRBV7-2; j_gene: TRBJ2-7; CDR3aa: CASSSDSSYEQYF
len: 15; d_gene: NA; v_gene: TRBV6-4; j_gene: TRBJ2-6; CDR3aa: CASSDGGSGANVLTF
len: 12; d_gene: NA; v_gene: TRBV5-1; j_gene: TRBJ1-2; CDR3aa: CASSLDRDGYTF
len: 13; d_gene: NA; v_gene: TRBV11-1; j_gene: TRBJ1-5; CDR3aa: CASSLGQHQPQHF
len: 14; d_gene: TRBD2; v_gene: TRBV12-3/TRBV12-4; j_gene: TRBJ2-3; CDR3aa: CASSRTRERDTQYF
len: 15; d_gene: NA; v_gene: TRBV18; j_gene: TRBJ2-7; CDR3aa: CASSPEGGRAYEQYF
len: 15; d_gene: TRBD1; v_gene: TRBV5-6; j_gene: TRBJ1-3; CDR3aa: CASSYGTGIRNTIYF
len: 12; d_gene: NA; v_gene: TRBV6-6; j_gene: TRBJ1-2; CDR3aa: CASSYAENGYTF
len: 13; d_gene: NA; v_gene: TRBV4-3; j_gene: TRBJ2-7; CDR3aa: CASSLTQRGEQYF
len: 14; d_gene: NA; v_gene: TRBV5-1; j_gene: TRBJ1-2; CDR3aa: CASSLVGKENGYTF
len: 14; d_gene: TRBD1; v_gene: TRBV5-5; j_gene: TRBJ2-5; CDR3aa: CTSSFQGAGETQYF
len: 15; d_gene: TRBD1; v_gene: TRBV3-1; j_gene: TRBJ1-2; CDR3aa: CASSRGQAVAYGYTF
len: 15; d_gene: TRBD2; v_gene: TRBV5-1; j_gene: TRBJ2-3; CDR3aa: CASSLVGGSTDTQYF
len: 14; d_gene: TRBD1; v_gene: TRBV5-6; j_gene: TRBJ1-2; CDR3aa: CASSLWTGGHGYTF
len: 15; d_gene: TRBD2; v_gene: TRBV5-1; j_gene: TRBJ2-1; CDR3aa: CASSWVPSGTVEQFF
len: 13; d_gene: NA; v_gene: TRBV12-3/TRBV12-4; j_gene: TRBJ2-5; CDR3aa: CASSREVQETQYF
len: 14; d_gene: TRBD1; v_gene: TRBV20-1; j_gene: TRBJ1-1; CDR3aa: CSATLVTGVTEAFF
len: 14; d_gene: TRBD1; v_gene: TRBV6-6; j_gene: TRBJ2-3; CDR3aa: CASSPPGQENTQYF
len: 19; d_gene: TRBD1; v_gene: TRBV6-5; j_gene: TRBJ2-1; CDR3aa: CASRAPGQGAGDSYNEQFF
len: 18; d_gene: TRBD2; v_gene: TRBV6-6; j_gene: TRBJ2-2; CDR3aa: CASSYSGLAGAGTGELFF
len: 15; d_gene: TRBD2; v_gene: TRBV20-1; j_gene: TRBJ2-3; CDR3aa: CSASPPSGGIDTQYF
len: 13; d_gene: NA; v_gene: TRBV20-1; j_gene: TRBJ1-2; CDR3aa: CSAPSEGFYGYTF
len: 16; d_gene: NA; v_gene: TRBV5-1; j_gene: TRBJ2-1; CDR3aa: CASSSGSEYVYNEQFF
len: 15; d_gene: NA; v_gene: TRBV18; j_gene: TRBJ1-2; CDR3aa: CASSDQEGIAYGYTF
len: 17; d_gene: TRBD1; v_gene: TRBV12-3/TRBV12-4; j_gene: TRBJ1-6; CDR3aa: CASSPRQGQAYNSPLHF
len: 11; d_gene: NA; v_gene: TRBV20-1; j_gene: TRBJ2-7; CDR3aa: CSALTAYEQYF
len: 14; d_gene: NA; v_gene: TRBV15; j_gene: TRBJ1-4; CDR3aa: CATRTQLTSEKLFF